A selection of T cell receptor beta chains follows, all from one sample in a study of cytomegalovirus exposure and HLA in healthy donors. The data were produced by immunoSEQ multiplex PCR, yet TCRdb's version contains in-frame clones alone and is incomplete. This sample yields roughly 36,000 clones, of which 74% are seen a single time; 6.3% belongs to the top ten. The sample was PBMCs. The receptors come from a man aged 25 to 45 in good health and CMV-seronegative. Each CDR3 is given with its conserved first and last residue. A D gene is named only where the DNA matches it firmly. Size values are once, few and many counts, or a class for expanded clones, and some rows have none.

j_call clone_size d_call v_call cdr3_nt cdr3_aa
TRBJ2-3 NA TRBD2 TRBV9 TGTGCCAGCAGCGCCGGACTAGCGGGGGGCACAGATACGCAGTATTTT CASSAGLAGGTDTQYF
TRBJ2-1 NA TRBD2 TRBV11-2 TGTGCCAGCAGCTTTACTAGCGGGGGGCTACCAAGCTCCTACAATGAGCAGTTCTTC CASSFTSGGLPSSYNEQFF
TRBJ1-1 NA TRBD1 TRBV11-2 TGTGCCACCGCCGGCCGACAGGGTACGCGTACTGAAGCTTTCTTT CATAGRQGTRTEAFF
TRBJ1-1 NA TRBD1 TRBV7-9 TGTGCCAGCAGCTTGACAGGGTTGAACACTGAAGCTTTCTTT CASSLTGLNTEAFF
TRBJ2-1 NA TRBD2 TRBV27 TGTGCCAGCAAATTTACGGGGGGGCACAATGAGCAGTTCTTC CASKFTGGHNEQFF
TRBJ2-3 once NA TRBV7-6 TGTGCCAGCAGCTTAGCATATACTAGCACAACTACGCAGTATTTT CASSLAYTSTTTQYF
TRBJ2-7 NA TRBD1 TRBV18 TGTGCCAGCATGGGACAGAGCTACGAGCAGTACTTC CASMGQSYEQYF
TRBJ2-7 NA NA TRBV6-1 TGTGCCAGCAGTGAAAGCGGCCAGACGTACGAGCAGTACTTC CASSESGQTYEQYF
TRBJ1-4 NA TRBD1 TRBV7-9 TGTGCCAGCAGCTTAGCCAGGGGGCCTCCTAATGAAAAACTGTTTTTT CASSLARGPPNEKLFF
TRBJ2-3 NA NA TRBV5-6 TGTGCCAGCAGCCCGGGGGGCAGAACAGATACGCAGTATTTT CASSPGGRTDTQYF
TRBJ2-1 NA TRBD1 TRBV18 TGTGCCAGCTCACGGACCGGGACAGGGAACAATGAGCAGTTCTTC CASSRTGTGNNEQFF
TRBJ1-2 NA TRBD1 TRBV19 TGTGCCAGTAGTCCAGAGGGACAGAACTATGGCTACACCTTC CASSPEGQNYGYTF
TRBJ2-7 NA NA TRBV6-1 TGTGCCAGCAGTGTGGCCAGGATAGCCTACGAGCAGTACTTC CASSVARIAYEQYF
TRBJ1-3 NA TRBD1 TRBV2 TGTGCCAGCAGACAGGGGACGGGAAACACCATATATTTT CASRQGTGNTIYF
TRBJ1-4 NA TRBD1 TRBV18 TGTGCCAGCTCTCTCCGCCCGACAGGGGAGAATGAAAAACTGTTTTTT CASSLRPTGENEKLFF
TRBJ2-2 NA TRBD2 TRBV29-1 TGCAGCGTTGGGCTAGCGGGAGGGCTGGGCACCGGGGAGCTGTTTTTT CSVGLAGGLGTGELFF
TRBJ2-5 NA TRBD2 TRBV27 TGTGCCAGCAGGTCACTAGCGGGAGGGCCGAAGATGTACCAAGAGACCCAGTACTTC CASRSLAGGPKMYQETQYF
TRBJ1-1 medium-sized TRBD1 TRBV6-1 TGTGCCAGCAGTGAAGAAATGACAGGGGGCACTGAAGCTTTCTTT CASSEEMTGGTEAFF
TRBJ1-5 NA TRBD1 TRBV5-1 TGCGCCAGCAGCCTCGGGACAGCTAATCAGCCCCAGCATTTT CASSLGTANQPQHF
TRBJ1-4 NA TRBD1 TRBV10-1 TGCGCCAGCAGCCATCGGACAGGGGGGAATGAAAAACTGTTTTTT CASSHRTGGNEKLFF
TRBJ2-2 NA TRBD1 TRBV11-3 TGTGCCAGCAGCTCCCAGGACAGGGTCGGCGGGGAGCTGTTTTTT CASSSQDRVGGELFF
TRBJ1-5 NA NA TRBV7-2 TGTGCCAGCAGCTTAGTCGGGATGAGCAATCAGCCCCAGCATTTT CASSLVGMSNQPQHF
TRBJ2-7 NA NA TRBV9 TGTGCCAGCAGCGTAGGGGGCAGCCCCTACGAGCAGTACTTC CASSVGGSPYEQYF
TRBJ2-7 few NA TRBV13 TGTGCCAGCAGTCCGCAGGGCTCTGTGAACGAGCAGTACTTC CASSPQGSVNEQYF
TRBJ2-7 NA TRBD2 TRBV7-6 TGTGCCAGCAGCTTATGGGCGGGGGCCTACGAGCAGTACTTC CASSLWAGAYEQYF
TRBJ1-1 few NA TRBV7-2 TGTGCCAGCAGCTTACATCAGGGGAACACTGAAGCTTTCTTT CASSLHQGNTEAFF
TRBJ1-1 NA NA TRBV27 TGTGCCAGCAGTTTAAGTAGTGGTGACACTGAAGCTTTCTTT CASSLSSGDTEAFF
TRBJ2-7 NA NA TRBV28 TGTGCCAGCAGTGGGGGCGGAAGGGGTCCAACCTACGAGCAGTACTTC CASSGGGRGPTYEQYF
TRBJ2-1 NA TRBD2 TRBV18 TGTGCCAGCTCACCACCGGGACTAACCGAGAATGAGCAGTTCTTC CASSPPGLTENEQFF
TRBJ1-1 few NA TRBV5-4 TGTGCCAGCAGCTGGGGCTTGGACACTGAAGCTTTCTTT CASSWGLDTEAFF
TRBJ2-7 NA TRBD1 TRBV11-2 TGTGCCAGCAGCCCGCGACAGGGCTACGAGCAGTACTTC CASSPRQGYEQYF
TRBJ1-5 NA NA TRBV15 TGTGCCACCACGCGTGAGGGTAGCAATCAGCCCCAGCATTTT CATTREGSNQPQHF
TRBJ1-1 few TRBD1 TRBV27 TGTGCCAGCAGTTCCCCGGGACAGTTGAACACTGAAGCTTTCTTT CASSSPGQLNTEAFF
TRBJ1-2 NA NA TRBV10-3 TGTGCCATCAGTTCATCAGGAACCTATGGCTACACCTTC CAISSSGTYGYTF
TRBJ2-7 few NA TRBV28 TGTGCCAGCAGCCCCCGGGTGGAACTGATCGAGCAGTACTTC CASSPRVELIEQYF
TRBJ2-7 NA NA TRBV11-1 TGTGCCAGCAGCTTAGCGCAGGGCCCATCCTACGAGCAGTACTTC CASSLAQGPSYEQYF
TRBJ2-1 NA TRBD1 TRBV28 TGTGCCAGCATCCTTAACACAGGGGTCTCCTACAATGAGCAGTTCTTC CASILNTGVSYNEQFF
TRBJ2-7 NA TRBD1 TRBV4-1 TGCGCCAGCAGCCCCTCCGGGACAGGGAATCCCGAGCAGTACTTC CASSPSGTGNPEQYF
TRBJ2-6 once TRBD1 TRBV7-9 TGTGCCAGCAGCCCTACAGGGGGTCCCTCTGGGGCCAACGTCCTGACTTTC CASSPTGGPSGANVLTF
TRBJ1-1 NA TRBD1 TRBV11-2 TGTGCCAGCAGCCGCGGGACAGGGGACACTGAAGCTTTCTTT CASSRGTGDTEAFF
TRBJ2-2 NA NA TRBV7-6 TGTGCCAGCAGCTTGGGGCCCGGGGAGCTGTTTTTT CASSLGPGELFF
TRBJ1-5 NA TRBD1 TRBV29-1 TGCAGCGTTTTAAGTCCGACAGGGAATCAGCCCCAGCATTTT CSVLSPTGNQPQHF
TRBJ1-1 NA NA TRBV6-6 TGTGCCAGCAGTAGGGAGGGCCTGAACACTGAAGCTTTCTTT CASSREGLNTEAFF
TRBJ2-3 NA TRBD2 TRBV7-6 TGTGCCAGCAGCCGAGGACTAGCGGGAGGCACGAGGGCAGATACGCAGTATTTT CASSRGLAGGTRADTQYF
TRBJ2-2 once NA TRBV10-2 TGCGCCAGCAGGGGAGAGGGTCCCACCGGGGAGCTGTTTTTT CASRGEGPTGELFF
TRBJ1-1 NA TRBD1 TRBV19 TGTGCCAGTAGTACCCAGGGGGCTCTCCCACGGAACACTGAAGCTTTCTTT CASSTQGALPRNTEAFF
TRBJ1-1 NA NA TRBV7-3 TGTGCCAGCAGCTTAACCCAGACAGGGAACACTGAAGCTTTCTTT CASSLTQTGNTEAFF
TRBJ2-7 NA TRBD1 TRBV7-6 TGTGCCAGCAGCCCTACCTCGGGACAGGACTCCTACGAGCAGTACTTC CASSPTSGQDSYEQYF
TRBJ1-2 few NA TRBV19 TGTGCCAGTAGTGCCCGGACTGAGAACTATGGCTACACCTTC CASSARTENYGYTF
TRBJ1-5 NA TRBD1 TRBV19 TGTGCCAGTATCAAAGGAGGACAGGGGCGGAGCAATCAGCCCCAGCATTTT CASIKGGQGRSNQPQHF
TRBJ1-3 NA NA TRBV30 TGTGCCTGGAGTTTCAGGGGACGAAACACCATATATTTT CAWSFRGRNTIYF
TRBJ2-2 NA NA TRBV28 TGTGCCAGCAGTTTGGGGCAAAACACCGGGGAGCTGTTTTTT CASSLGQNTGELFF
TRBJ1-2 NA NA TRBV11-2 TGTGCCAGCAGCTTACTACGACGGACAGAGCGGAATGACTATGGCTACACCTTC CASSLLRRTERNDYGYTF